Below are 32 T cell receptor beta chains sequenced from a single sample in a study of T cell clonality in common variable immunodeficiency. Their antigens are not known. The repertoire was sequenced with immunoSEQ multiplex PCR; TCRdb's copy has only in-frame clones and lacks some. The sample holds about 33,000 clones, and no clone turns up only once. Study results and caveats: Reportedly, TCR beta sequences from common variable immunodeficiency showed fewer deletions and N-nucleotide insertions.

The sample taken for sequencing was peripheral blood mononuclear cells. Receptors originate from a human donor with common variable immunodeficiency.

This clone was counted at least ten times. The DNA ends 3 residues before the CDR3 does, and the rest of the CDR3 is filled in from the germline J gene. The chain has TRBV19 and TRBJ2-7; 8 nucleotides agree with TRBD1. Germline V lookup: CDR1 LNHDA, CDR2 SQIVND (reference sequence). The V segment lost 4 bases and the J segment 5 bases; nucleotides outside the gene matches: 13. The length of the CDR3 is 16 residues. CDR3 in amino acids: CASSNAGTGRSDEQYF. Incomplete CDR3 DNA: TGTGCCAGTAGTAACGCAGGGACAGGTAGAAGCGACGAG. Based on the CDR3 plus reference TRBV19 and TRBJ2-7, the full variable domain is DGGITQSPKYLFRKEGQNVTLSCEQNLNHDAMYWYRQDPGQGLRLIYYSQIVNDFQKGDIAEGYSVSREKKESFPLTVTSAQKNPTAFYLCASSNAGTGRSDEQYFGPGTRLTVT.

This clone came up a few times. This chain's CDR3 is CASSESGTGNYEQYF. The CDR3 DNA, read in part, is TGTGCCAGCAGTGAATCCGGGACAGGGAATTACGAG. This chain connects TRBV6-1 to TRBJ2-7, with 9 nucleotides matching TRBD1. The read ends 3 residues early relative to the CDR3; the germline J gene fills the gap. In germline, CDR1 is MNHNS, CDR2 SASEGT. With V trimmed by 2 bases and J by 4 bases, 6 bases remained unmatched. There are 15 residues in the CDR3.

This clone has more than one count but fewer than ten. CDR3 DNA (partial): TGTGCCAGCAGCCTTACAGGGGGGACTGAA. It codes for CASSLTGGTE. The CDR3, in full, reads CASSLTGGTEAFF. This chain joins TRBV7-6 and TRBJ1-1, with TRBD1 matching 8 bases. The read finishes 3 residues shy of the CDR3 end, and the germline J gene is used to complete it. V was pared by 5 bases and J by 5 bases, with 4 bases of the junction left unmatched. Germline loops: CDR1 SGHVS, CDR2 FNYEAQ. This CDR3 spans 13 amino acids.

This clone was observed many times. The read finishes 3 residues shy of the CDR3 end, and the germline J gene is used to complete it. The chain combines TRBV18 with TRBJ2-5, with D maybe TRBD1 (6 bases). The CDR3 consists of 14 residues. Looked up from germline, CDR1 is KGHSH and CDR2 is LQKENI. Trimming removed 1 base at V and 3 bases at J, with 9 bases between. The part of the CDR3 DNA that was read is TGTGCCAGCTCACCACGGACAGCCAAAGAGACC. Translating gives CASSPRTAKET. The CDR3 reads in full as CASSPRTAKETQYF.

This clone was counted only a few times. The CDR3 region is CASSEASPYEQYF. The covered CDR3 bases are TGTGCCAGCAGTGAAGCTTCCCCTTACGAG. This chain uses TRBV6-1 with TRBJ2-7; D is uncertain. The CDR3 extends 3 residues past the end of the read, so its final part is completed from the germline J gene. The V end was cut by 0 bases, the J end by 4 bases, with 7 bases between. The CDR3 is 13 residues long. CDR1 is MNHNS, CDR2 SASEGT, per germline.

This clone was observed at least ten times. The read is 3 residues too short to cover the CDR3 end, so that end is filled in from the germline J gene. The V gene is TRBV30, the J gene TRBJ1-4; D uncertain. With 0 bases removed from V and 5 bases from J, the gap between germline ends came to 7 bases. Germline assignment: CDR1 GTSNPN and CDR2 SVGIG (reference sequence). This CDR3 spans 13 amino acids. The sequenced CDR3 bases are TGTGCCTGGAGTGTAGGGCTCAATGAAAAA. This gives the protein CAWSVGLNEK. The whole CDR3 reads CAWSVGLNEKLFF.

This clone was observed many times. From the germline J gene comes the end of the CDR3, since the read stops 3 residues before it. The chain combines TRBV19 with TRBJ2-5; 13 positions match TRBD2. The CDR3 length is 16 residues. V lost 6 bases, J lost 4 bases, and 8 bases stayed unmatched. The V gene's germline CDR1 is LNHDA and CDR2 SQIVND (reference sequence). The CDR3 bases that were read are TGTGCCAGTAGGCGACTAGCGGGGGGCCTGCTAGAGACC. Its translation: CASRRLAGGLLET. The whole CDR3 sequence is CASRRLAGGLLETQYF.

This clone appeared many times. The read stops 3 residues short of the end of the CDR3; the missing end is completed from the germline J gene. The chain is built from TRBV2 and TRBJ2-2, with D maybe TRBD2 (5 bases). In germline, CDR1 is SNHLY, CDR2 FYNNEI. V lost 7 bases and J lost 0, with 12 bases in between. The CDR3 runs 15 residues. The sequenced part of the CDR3 DNA is TGTGCCAGCATACTGGACTCCGCGAACACCGGGGAG. It is translated as CASILDSANTGE. From start to end, the CDR3 is CASILDSANTGELFF.

This clone was counted at least ten times. The CDR3 region is CASSSRHTGELFF. Partial CDR3 DNA: TGTGCCAGTAGTTCCAGGCACACCGGGGAG. The chain uses TRBV19 and TRBJ2-2, with D unresolved. The read stops 3 residues short of the end of the CDR3; the missing end is completed from the germline J gene. CDR3 length: 13 residues. Germline V gives CDR1 LNHDA, CDR2 SQIVND (reference sequence). The V gene lost 5 bases and the J gene lost 3 bases, with 7 bases spanning the gap.

This clone was counted at least ten times. CDR3 bases read: TGTGCCAGCAGTGGGGGCACAGGGGTAAACACCGGGGAG. The encoded protein is CASSGGTGVNTGE. The full CDR3 is CASSGGTGVNTGELFF. This rearrangement joins TRBV6-1 to TRBJ2-2; the match to TRBD1 covers 7 bases. The missing CDR3 end, 3 residues past where the read stops, is filled in from the germline J gene. The CDR3 is made up of 16 amino acids. Losses at the gene ends were 4 bases for V and 2 bases for J; bases not matched to a gene: 7. The V gene's germline CDR1 is MNHNS and CDR2 SASEGT.

This clone was recorded a few times. The CDR3 extends 3 residues past the end of the read, so its final part is completed from the germline J gene. The V gene is TRBV19, the J gene TRBJ1-4; D gene ambiguous. The CDR3 is made up of 14 amino acids. The germline V and J ends were trimmed by 7 bases and 10 bases, with 19 bases remaining between them. Per the germline V gene, CDR1 is LNHDA and CDR2 is SQIVND (reference sequence). Partial CDR3 DNA: TGTGCCAGTAACCCCGGGTCCAAGGCTGGAAAA. Translating gives CASNPGSKAGK. The whole CDR3 protein reads CASNPGSKAGKLFF.

This clone appeared a few times. The CDR3 here is CASTSSSSGGAQETQYF. Partial CDR3 DNA: TGCGCCAGCACCTCGTCTTCTAGCGGGGGGGCCCAAGAGACC. V usage is TRBV5-1 and J usage is TRBJ2-5, with TRBD2 matching over 12 bases. The read is 3 residues too short to cover the CDR3 end, so that end is filled in from the germline J gene. Germline loops: CDR1 SGHRS, CDR2 YFSETQ. The V gene end was trimmed by 6 bases and the J gene end by 1 base; junction bases not matched to a gene: 10. The CDR3 is 17 amino acids.

This clone was counted many times. The read comes to an end 3 residues before the CDR3 does, leaving the germline J gene to fill in the end. The chain couples TRBV19 to TRBJ2-6; no firm D call. Per germline, CDR1 LNHDA and CDR2 SQIVND (reference sequence). The germline V and J ends were trimmed by 5 bases and 0 bases, with 8 bases remaining between them. The CDR3 is 15 residues long. The CDR3: CASSSESSGANVLTF. CDR3 bases read: TGTGCCAGTAGTTCAGAGAGCTCTGGGGCCAACGTC.

In this sample, this clone turned up many times. The CDR3 end lies 3 residues beyond the end of the read and is filled in from the germline J gene. The chain carries TRBV6-1 and TRBJ2-7; TRBD2 matches 10 bases. J lost 0 bases, V lost 0 bases, and 5 bases had no gene match. The CDR3 has 17 amino acids. Germline loops: CDR1 MNHNS, CDR2 SASEGT. This chain's CDR3 is CASSEAVGLATSYEQYF. The CDR3 bases that were read are TGTGCCAGCAGTGAAGCGGTGGGACTAGCGACCTCCTACGAG.

This clone appeared a few times. The CDR3 end falls 3 residues outside the read, so it is completed with the germline J gene. The chain couples TRBV19 to TRBJ2-7; tentatively, D is TRBD1 (6 bases). Trimming took off 7 bases at V and 1 base at J, with 11 bases between the two ends. CDR1 and CDR2 (germline): LNHDA, SQIVND (reference sequence). The CDR3 spans 13 residues. CDR3 residues: CASTDSQSYEQYF. The sequenced part of the CDR3 DNA is TGTGCCAGTACGGACAGCCAGTCCTACGAG. The full variable domain, in which reference TRBV19 and TRBJ2-7 provide the parts outside the CDR3, is DGGITQSPKYLFRKEGQNVTLSCEQNLNHDAMYWYRQDPGQGLRLIYYSQIVNDFQKGDIAEGYSVSREKKESFPLTVTSAQKNPTAFYLCASTDSQSYEQYFGPGTRLTVT.

To note about this clone: Sequencing ends 3 residues short of the CDR3 end; the germline J gene provides the rest. The rearrangement links TRBV19 to TRBJ1-5; no clear D. The CDR3 runs to 15 residues. CDR1 is LNHDA, CDR2 SQIVND, per germline (reference sequence). V was cut by 0 bases and J by 4 bases, with 10 bases left in between. The CDR3 region is CASSIDAEGNQPQHF. The DNA read from the CDR3 is TGTGCCAGTAGTATAGATGCCGAGGGTAATCAGCCC.

This clone showed up just a few times. A junction end diverges from the germline sequence, so it may reflect a read error. Partial CDR3 DNA: TGTGCCAGCAGTGCCGGGACAGGGGGCAAACAGCCC. It is translated as CASSAGTGGKQP. The complete CDR3 sequence is CASSAGTGGKQPQHF. The genes are TRBV6-1 and TRBJ1-5, with 12 bases fitting TRBD1. From the germline J gene comes the end of the CDR3, since the read stops 3 residues before it. CDR1 is MNHNS, CDR2 SASEGT, per germline. This CDR3 is 15 amino acids long.

Many counts were recorded for this clone. The read comes to an end 3 residues before the CDR3 does, leaving the germline J gene to fill in the end. This rearrangement joins TRBV19 to TRBJ2-7, with D hard to call. The germline V and J ends were trimmed by 4 bases and 0 bases, with 7 bases remaining between them. The germline V gene encodes CDR1 LNHDA and CDR2 SQIVND (reference sequence). This CDR3 has 13 residues. The CDR3 bases that were read are TGTGCCAGTAGTAAGGCTTACTCCTACGAG. Encoded protein: CASSKAYSYE. The whole CDR3 reads CASSKAYSYEQYF.

The sample holds many counts of this clone. CDR3 protein: CASSPGGRGPTDTQYF. The DNA read from the CDR3 is TGTGCCAGTAGCCCGGGTGGGCGGGGGCCCACAGATACG. V and J are TRBV19 and TRBJ2-3; D might be TRBD2 (7 bases). The read is 3 residues too short to cover the CDR3 end, so that end is filled in from the germline J gene. The length of the CDR3 is 16 residues. With 6 bases removed from V and 2 bases from J, the gap between germline ends came to 18 bases. In germline, CDR1 is LNHDA, CDR2 SQIVND (reference sequence).

This clone occurred many times. With the read ending 3 residues before the CDR3 end, the germline J gene is used to fill in that end. The chain links TRBV20-1 to TRBJ2-7; 14 bases map to TRBD2. Per germline, CDR1 DFQATT and CDR2 SNEGSKA (reference sequence). CDR3 length: 16 residues. Losses at the gene ends were 0 bases for V and 2 bases for J; bases not matched to a gene: 3. The covered CDR3 bases are TGCAGTGCTAGAGACTCGGGACTAGCGGGGGCCTACGAG. The encoded protein is CSARDSGLAGAYE. The CDR3, in full, reads CSARDSGLAGAYEQYF.

A note on this clone: The missing CDR3 end, 3 residues past where the read stops, is filled in from the germline J gene. The rearrangement joins TRBV6-1 to TRBJ2-3; 8 bases match TRBD1. Looked up from germline, CDR1 is MNHNS and CDR2 is SASEGT. With V trimmed by 3 bases and J by 0 bases, 5 bases remained unmatched. There are 16 residues in the CDR3. CDR3 in amino acids: CASSEDRVPSTDTQYF. Incomplete CDR3 DNA: TGTGCCAGCAGTGAGGACAGGGTCCCTAGCACAGATACG.

Points on this clone: The read gets to within 3 residues of the CDR3 end, and the germline J gene fills in the rest. The chain carries TRBV2 and TRBJ2-3, with D perhaps TRBD2 (6 bases). The CDR3 extends over 17 amino acids. Trimming removed 2 bases at V and 0 bases at J, with 15 bases between. Germline V gives CDR1 SNHLY, CDR2 FYNNEI. This CDR3 reads CASSEWGVKRSTDTQYF. The CDR3 bases that were read are TGTGCCAGCAGTGAATGGGGGGTAAAGCGGAGCACAGATACG. Looking up the rest from reference TRBV2 and TRBJ2-3 gives the full variable domain: EPEVTQTPSHQVTQMGQEVILRCVPISNHLYFYWYRQILGQKVEFLVSFYNNEISEKSEIFDDQFSVERPDGSNFTLKIRSTKLEDSAMYFCASSEWGVKRSTDTQYFGPGTRLTVL.

This clone was detected ten times or more. The sample carries other DNA sequences with the same CDR3. The CDR3 here is CSARDGGGGDTEAFF. The DNA read from the CDR3 is TGCAGTGCTAGAGATGGGGGAGGGGGGGACACTGAA. The chain has TRBV20-1 and TRBJ1-1; tentative D call: TRBD1 (6 bases). The CDR3 extends 3 residues past the end of the read, so its final part is completed from the germline J gene. This CDR3 contains 15 residues. Per germline, CDR1 DFQATT and CDR2 SNEGSKA (reference sequence). Trimming took off 0 bases at V and 3 bases at J, with 14 bases between the two ends.

On this clone: The CDR3 end is not reached by the read, which stops 3 residues before it; the germline J gene fills it in. V gene TRBV19 combines with J gene TRBJ2-2; 9 nucleotides agree with TRBD1. The V gene's germline CDR1 is LNHDA and CDR2 SQIVND (reference sequence). J lost 6 bases, V lost 6 bases, and 11 bases had no gene match. This CDR3 has 16 residues. CDR3 bases read: TGTGCCAGTAGCCCCCCGGGACAGGGCTGGGCCGGGGAG. Amino acid sequence: CASSPPGQGWAGE. The complete CDR3 reads CASSPPGQGWAGELFF.

Ten or more counts support this clone. The sequenced part of the CDR3 DNA is TGTGCCAGTAGTATAGATGACTTCGGGGAG. Residues: CASSIDDFGE. The CDR3 reads in full as CASSIDDFGELFF. The rearrangement links TRBV19 to TRBJ2-2; D ambiguous. The CDR3 end is not reached by the read, which stops 3 residues before it; the germline J gene fills it in. The germline V and J ends were trimmed by 0 bases and 7 bases, with 6 bases remaining between them. CDR3 length equals 13 residues. CDR1 LNHDA and CDR2 SQIVND come from the germline V gene (reference sequence).

This clone was picked up a small number of times. The missing CDR3 end, 3 residues past where the read stops, is filled in from the germline J gene. The rearrangement uses TRBV7-9 and TRBJ1-1; a weak D match, TRBD1 (6 bases). CDR1 and CDR2 (germline): SEHNR, FQNEAQ (reference sequence). CDR3 size: 13 residues. V was cut by 5 bases and J by 5 bases, with 12 bases left in between. The chain's CDR3 is CASSRRGGTEAFF. The part of the CDR3 DNA that was read is TGTGCCAGCAGCCGCAGGGGAGGAACTGAA.

This clone was seen only a few times. Sequencing ends 3 residues short of the CDR3 end; the germline J gene provides the rest. This rearrangement joins TRBV19 to TRBJ2-7; 11 bases fit TRBD1. Germline assignment: CDR1 LNHDA and CDR2 SQIVND (reference sequence). The CDR3 has 19 amino acids. V gave up 4 bases and J gave up 0 bases; unmatched junction bases: 14. The DNA read from the CDR3 is TGTGCCAGTAGTACCTCGTTCCTTGGCGGACAGGGGGCCTCCTACGAG. Translating gives CASSTSFLGGQGASYE. The complete CDR3 reads CASSTSFLGGQGASYEQYF. Full variable domain (missing parts from reference TRBV19 and TRBJ2-7): DGGITQSPKYLFRKEGQNVTLSCEQNLNHDAMYWYRQDPGQGLRLIYYSQIVNDFQKGDIAEGYSVSREKKESFPLTVTSAQKNPTAFYLCASSTSFLGGQGASYEQYFGPGTRLTVT.

In the case of this clone: The read gets to within 3 residues of the CDR3 end, and the germline J gene fills in the rest. Other DNA sequences within the sample encode an identical CDR3. The V and J genes are TRBV5-1 and TRBJ1-6; perhaps TRBD1 as D (6 bases). V lost 4 bases, J lost 11 bases, and 16 bases lay in between. The CDR3 has 14 amino acids. Germline V gene lookup returns CDR1 SGHRS and CDR2 YFSETQ. The chain's CDR3 is CASSPTGSGAPLHF. The CDR3 bases that were read are TGCGCCAGCAGCCCCACAGGGAGCGGGGCACCC. The whole variable domain, remainder taken from reference TRBV5-1 and TRBJ1-6, is KAGVTQTPRYLIKTRGQQVTLSCSPISGHRSVSWYQQTPGQGLQFLFEYFSETQRNKGNFPGRFSGRQFSNSRSEMNVSTLELGDSALYLCASSPTGSGAPLHFGNGTRLTVT.

This clone was seen only a few times. The missing CDR3 end, 3 residues past where the read stops, is filled in from the germline J gene. The rearrangement uses TRBV7-2 and TRBJ2-5; TRBD1 matches at 10 bases. V was clipped by 8 bases and J by 4 bases; unmatched bases: 10. This CDR3 contains 15 residues. Germline V gives CDR1 SGHTA, CDR2 FQGNSA. This chain's CDR3 is CASERDRGRVETQYF. CDR3 DNA, as far as it was read: TGTGCCAGCGAAAGAGACAGGGGGCGCGTAGAGACC.

This clone was seen more than once but under ten times. With the read ending 3 residues before the CDR3 end, the germline J gene is used to fill in that end. The chain combines TRBV29-1 with TRBJ2-3; 8 bases map to TRBD2. The CDR3 loop spans 16 amino acids. Germline V gene lookup returns CDR1 SQVTM and CDR2 ANQGSEA. V was clipped by 1 base and J by 4 bases; unmatched bases: 10. The CDR3 bases that were read are TGCAGCGTTGAAGTAGCGGGGCTCGCAGAGCCAGATACG. It translates to CSVEVAGLAEPDT. The entire CDR3 is CSVEVAGLAEPDTQYF.

This clone has at least ten counts. The read gets to within 3 residues of the CDR3 end, and the germline J gene fills in the rest. The V gene is TRBV30, the J gene TRBJ1-4; D unclear. This CDR3 region has 13 residues. Germline V gene sequence: CDR1 GTSNPN, CDR2 SVGIG (reference sequence). CDR3 sequence reads: CAWKTVGQEKLFF. Incomplete CDR3 DNA: TGTGCCTGGAAAACCGTGGGTCAGGAGAAA.

This clone has more than one count but fewer than ten. The read falls 3 residues short of the CDR3 end, and the missing part is taken from the germline J gene. The rearrangement joins TRBV19 to TRBJ1-5; D perhaps matches TRBD1 (6 bases). This CDR3 region has 14 residues. V was trimmed by 6 bases and J by 6 bases, leaving 15 bases between them. CDR1 LNHDA and CDR2 SQIVND come from the germline V gene (reference sequence). The CDR3 spells CASRVGASGQPQHF. CDR3 DNA, as far as it was read: TGTGCCAGTAGGGTGGGGGCGTCGGGTCAGCCC. The complete variable domain, with remaining parts taken from reference TRBV19 and TRBJ1-5, reads DGGITQSPKYLFRKEGQNVTLSCEQNLNHDAMYWYRQDPGQGLRLIYYSQIVNDFQKGDIAEGYSVSREKKESFPLTVTSAQKNPTAFYLCASRVGASGQPQHFGDGTRLSIL.